Below are 10 T cell receptor beta chains sequenced from a single sample in a study of beta chain features in type 1 diabetes. The authors reverse transcribed all of the isolated RNA, so sequencing captured expressed TCRB transcripts. Profiling relied on immunoSEQ multiplex PCR, and the TCRdb table lists in-frame clones only, not all of them. The data contain about 400,000 clones, around 12% of them singletons. The sample comprised naive CD4+ T cells from blood. These receptors originate from a man aged 18 to 30 in good health.

The J gene is TRBJ1-1, the V gene TRBV29-1; tentative D call: TRBD1 (5 bases). The CDR3 totals 14 residues. V shed 7 bases and J shed 4 bases, with 19 bases lying between them. Germline V gene sequence: CDR1 SQVTM, CDR2 ANQGSEA. CDR3 protein: CSATQSGGVTEAFF. CDR3 in DNA: TGCAGCGCAACTCAATCCGGGGGGGTCACTGAAGCTTTCTTT.

This clone was observed a single time. The rearrangement uses TRBV6-5 and TRBJ2-3, with 7 bases aligning to TRBD1. Trimming took 2 bases from V and 4 from J; bases not matched to a gene: 9. CDR3 length: 16 amino acids. Germline V gives CDR1 MNHEY, CDR2 SVGAGI. CDR3 DNA: TGTGCCAGCAGTTACGCCGGGACAGATATCGCAGATACGCAGTATTTT. Its translation is CASSYAGTDIADTQYF.

This clone has more than one count but fewer than ten. The V gene is TRBV5-4, the J gene TRBJ2-5; 9 nucleotides match TRBD2. This CDR3 is 15 amino acids long. V lost 4 bases, J lost 4 bases, and 8 bases stayed unmatched. Germline V CDR1 and CDR2: SGHNT, YYREEE (reference sequence). The CDR3 DNA reads as TGTGCCAGCAGCAGAGGACTAGCGCGTTCAGAGACCCAGTACTTC. As protein: CASSRGLARSETQYF. Full variable domain (remainder filled in from reference TRBV5-4 and TRBJ2-5): ETGVTQSPTHLIKTRGQQVTLRCSSQSGHNTVSWYQQALGQGPQFIFQYYREEENGRGNFPPRFSGLQFPNYSSELNVNALELDDSALYLCASSRGLARSETQYFGPGTRLLVL.

CDR3 residues: CASGRQARDQETQYF. CDR3 bases: TGTGCCAGCGGCCGACAGGCAAGGGATCAAGAGACCCAGTACTTC. This chain connects TRBV7-2 to TRBJ2-5, with D perhaps matching TRBD1 (6 bases). Trimming removed 8 bases from V and 2 bases from J, with 18 bases in between. Germline CDR1 is SGHTA and CDR2 is FQGNSA. CDR3 length: 15 amino acids.

V and J are TRBV20-1 and TRBJ2-5; possible D gene TRBD2, 7 bases. The V gene's germline CDR1 is DFQATT and CDR2 SNEGSKA (reference sequence). The germline V and J ends were trimmed by 5 bases and 13 bases, with 14 bases remaining between them. CDR3 length: 10 residues. Here the CDR3 reads CSAQKGGSYF. For the CDR3, the DNA is TGCAGTGCTCAAAAGGGGGGGTCGTACTTC.

The chain links TRBV30 to TRBJ2-7; 7 bases fit TRBD2. Trimming at V came to 3 bases and at J to 5 bases, leaving 7 bases not matched to a gene. The V gene's germline CDR1 is GTSNPN and CDR2 SVGIG (reference sequence). This CDR3 comprises 13 residues. This CDR3 is CAWSPGGTHEQYF. The CDR3 DNA is TGTGCCTGGAGCCCCGGGGGGACCCACGAGCAGTACTTC. Complete variable domain (other parts from reference TRBV30 and TRBJ2-7): SQTIHQWPATLVQPVGSPLSLECTVEGTSNPNLYWYRQAAGRGLQLLFYSVGIGQISSEVPQNLSASRPQDRQFILSSKKLLLSDSGFYLCAWSPGGTHEQYFGPGTRLTVT.

The J gene is TRBJ1-1, the V gene TRBV7-7; 8 positions agree with TRBD1. The CDR3 sequence is 17 residues long. The junction had 8 bases not matched to a gene; V was cut back by 1 base and J by 1 base. Germline CDR1 SSHAT, CDR2 FNYEAQ (reference sequence). In nucleotides, the CDR3 is TGTGCCAGCAGCTTAGGGACAGGGACGATTGAGAACACTGAAGCTTTCTTT. Protein sequence: CASSLGTGTIENTEAFF. The complete variable domain, with remaining parts taken from reference TRBV7-7 and TRBJ1-1, reads GAGVSQSPRYKVTKRGQDVTLRCDPISSHATLYWYQQALGQGPEFLTYFNYEAQPDKSGLPSDRFSAERPEGSISTLTIQRTEQRDSAMYRCASSLGTGTIENTEAFFGQGTRLTVV.

The chain links TRBV5-1 to TRBJ2-7; no firm D call. Germline CDR1 and CDR2: SGHRS and YFSETQ. V was pared by 4 bases and J by 6 bases, with 14 bases between. CDR3 size: 13 residues. CDR3: CASSPDPPGEQYF. The DNA of the CDR3 is TGCGCCAGCAGCCCCGACCCCCCAGGCGAGCAGTACTTC.

This clone has more than one count but fewer than ten. The V gene is TRBV2, the J gene TRBJ1-2, with D possibly matching TRBD1 (6 bases). The germline V gene has CDR1 SNHLY and CDR2 FYNNEI. The CDR3 loop spans 14 amino acids. V was clipped by 6 bases and J by 4 bases, with 15 bases between them. CDR3 coding DNA: TGTGCCAGCAGGGCACAGGGATATGGCTATGGCTACACCTTC. This sequence encodes CASRAQGYGYGYTF.

This chain joins TRBV5-6 and TRBJ2-3, with D unresolved. CDR3 length equals 16 residues. V gave up 0 bases and J gave up 1 base, with 12 bases separating them. The germline gives CDR1 SGHDT, CDR2 YYEEEE. As DNA, the CDR3 is TGTGCCAGCAGCTTGGAGCCGCCCCACCGCACAGATACGCAGTATTTT. Its protein is CASSLEPPHRTDTQYF.